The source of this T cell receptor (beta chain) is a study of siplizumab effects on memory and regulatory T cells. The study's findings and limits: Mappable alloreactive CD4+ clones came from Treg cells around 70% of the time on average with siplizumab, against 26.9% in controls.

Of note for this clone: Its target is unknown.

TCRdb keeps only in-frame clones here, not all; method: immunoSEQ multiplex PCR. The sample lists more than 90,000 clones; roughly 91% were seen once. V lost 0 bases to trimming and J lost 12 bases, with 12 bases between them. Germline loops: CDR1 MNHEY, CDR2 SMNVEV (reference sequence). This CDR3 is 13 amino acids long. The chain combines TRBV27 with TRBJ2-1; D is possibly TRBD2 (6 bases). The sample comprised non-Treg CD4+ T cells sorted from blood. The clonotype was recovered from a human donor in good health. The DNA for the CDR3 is TGTGCCAGCAGTTTATCGTGGGGAGGATGGCAGTTCTTC. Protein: CASSLSWGGWQFF.